The sequence of this TCR beta chain was determined in a study of blood T cell repertoires in COVID-19 (dated by TCRdb to about 2020). Turning to the overall study: Samples from collaborators originated in the United States, Italy and Spain and spanned both the acute and convalescent phases of COVID-19. The material from the prospective study consisted of cDNA or gDNA derived from T cells, B-cell-depleted T cells, or PBMCs. Deeply sampled blood TCRbeta repertoires from subjects exposed to, actively infected with, or recovered from COVID-19 were included in the dataset. The repertoires were released in a freely available public database meant as a resource for research on the immune response to SARS-CoV-2. The samples were drawn from two sources: the first 160 participants of the ongoing ImmuneRACE study, and approximately 1,300 subjects contributed by 6 global collaborators. A de-identified subject ID, COVID-19 status, age in years and sex were almost always included in the sample metadata. HLA class I and class II types, where available, came from metadata supplied by the sample provider rather than from assay-based typing.

The collaborating institutions used their own protocols to collect whole blood in K2EDTA tubes. For TCRbeta analysis, collaborators shipped samples as frozen whole blood, isolated PBMCs, or DNA extracted from either of those sample types. Cut back by 6 bases and 5 bases, the V and J ends lie 10 bases apart. Counted from cysteine to phenylalanine, this CDR3 has 13 amino acids. Only CDR3 DNA is held: 39 bases, read in frame from base 1. The germline V gene (reference sequence) gives CDR1 as SEHNR and CDR2 as FQNEAQ. TCRbeta CDR3 regions were amplified from genomic DNA by means of the immunoSEQ Assay, a bias-controlled multiplex PCR. The authors processed their data as follows. The number of nucleated cells in each sample was estimated from the amplification of reference gene primers within the assay. To quantify the absolute abundance of each unique TCRbeta CDR3 rearrangement, sequence reads were collapsed and filtered. Productive Simpson clonality was computed per sample as the square root of Simpson's diversity index over productive rearrangements. TCRdb retrieved this table from immuneACCESS and kept in-frame rearrangements only. Not all clones are present; in checked studies, unresolved V genes account for under half, and no reason is known for the remainder. That table gives V, J and clone size, and the DNA gave D and trimming. For this sample the table gives about 36,000 clones, of which 75% to 85% were detected only once. Around 42% of the sample lies in the top ten.

About this clone: Its cognate antigen has yet to be identified. Base qualities are not recorded, but no much larger clone differs from it by a single base.

The full study reports these points: Clinical and demographic metadata were provided uncurated, with the amount varying by source and participant.

The specimen sequenced was peripheral blood. The V and J genes are TRBV7-9 and TRBJ2-2, with no confidently assigned D gene. The sequence derives from a human donor in a cohort sampled during active or convalescent COVID-19. The donor label of this sample is uncertain. Here is the DNA: TGTGCCAGCAGTAGTAAGAGTACCGGGGAGCTGTTTTTT. Its translation is CASSSKSTGELFF.